The clone carrying this TCR beta chain has only a few counts. Germline V gene data show CDR1 as MNHNS and CDR2 as SASEGT. The CDR3 covers 13 residues. The germline V and J ends were trimmed by 6 bases and 8 bases, with 16 bases remaining between them. The sample comes from a study of patients and donors after allogeneic stem cell transplantation. TCRdb fed the RT-PCR reads into MiXCR, producing one record per CDR3 protein. The table records about a million distinct CDR3 sequences, about a sixth of them present only once. The receptor comes from a human donor who was either an allogeneic HSCT recipient or a stem cell or donor lymphocyte infusion donor (not recorded which). It is not recorded whose cells these are; they may come from a transplant donor. The chain is built from TRBV6-1 and TRBJ1-2; no reliable D call. Sample: blood, either unsorted or a sorted T cell fraction (not recorded which). CDR3 nucleotides: TGTGCCAGCAGCCGCGACCGCTCTGTCGGCTACACCTTC. Amino acid sequence: CASSRDRSVGYTF.